Below are 11 T cell receptor beta chains sequenced from a single sample in a study of T cells after yellow fever vaccination. MiXCR, applied by TCRdb to the 5' RACE reads, yields one record per CDR3 protein. Seen here are about 500,000 distinct CDR3 sequences, about a sixth observed once, and the top ten hold roughly a sixth. The input for sequencing was PBMCs, taken around 5 days after the first yellow fever vaccination. The receptors stem from a man in his late teens or twenties who received the YFV17D yellow fever vaccine.

This clonotype has more than one count but fewer than ten. The chain carries TRBV11-2 and TRBJ2-7; perhaps TRBD2 as D (7 bases). The CDR3 has 15 residues. Germline values: CDR1 SGHAT, CDR2 FQNNGV. The V end was cut by 2 bases, the J end by 6 bases, with 17 bases between. The CDR3 DNA sequence: TGTGCCAGCAGCTTATCGGGCTGGGGGGGCTCCGAGCAGTACTTC. Protein product: CASSLSGWGGSEQYF.

The V and J genes are TRBV5-1 and TRBJ2-5, with unresolved D. There are 15 residues in the CDR3. The germline CDR1 and CDR2 sequences are SGHRS and YFSETQ. V was cut by 0 bases and J by 1 base, with 10 bases left in between. For the CDR3, the DNA is TGCGCCAGCAGCTTGGTGGGTCAGAGCCAAGAGACCCAGTACTTC. This sequence encodes CASSLVGQSQETQYF.

This clonotype is a singleton in its sample. The rearrangement links TRBV9 to TRBJ1-1, with D perhaps matching TRBD1 (5 bases). Trimming left V 1 base short and J 3 bases short, with 13 bases between. From germline, CDR1 is SGDLS and CDR2 YYNGEE. The CDR3 spans 15 residues. CDR3 sequence: CASSVTPRGDTEAFF. As DNA, the CDR3 is TGTGCCAGCAGCGTAACCCCTCGGGGGGACACTGAAGCTTTCTTT.

This clonotype was seen only a few times. A read error may account for a junction end that differs from germline. The chain couples TRBV15 to TRBJ1-2, with a weak D call TRBD1 (5 bases). Germline CDR1 is LNHNV and CDR2 is YYDKDF (reference sequence). The CDR3 contains 14 residues. CDR3 sequence (DNA): TGTGCCACCAGCTCTCCTAGACAGAACCGCTTTACTAGCTTC. Its protein is CATSSPRQNRFTSF.

This chain links TRBV19 with TRBJ2-2; TRBD2 matches at 9 bases. The CDR3 runs 15 residues. CDR1 LNHDA and CDR2 SQIVND come from the germline V gene (reference sequence). Trimming took 3 bases from V and 7 from J; bases not matched to a gene: 6. CDR3 residues: CASSILAGARGELFF. In nucleotides, the CDR3 is TGTGCCAGTAGTATCTTAGCGGGGGCCCGCGGGGAGCTGTTTTTT.

This clonotype has more than one count but fewer than ten. This chain links TRBV9 with TRBJ2-3; TRBD2 agrees at 8 bases. Germline trimming cut 3 bases from V and 6 bases from J; bases unmatched to any gene: 6. The CDR3 is 14 amino acids. CDR1 is SGDLS and CDR2 is YYNGEE in the germline V gene. CDR3 region: CASSGTSRTDTQYF. CDR3 DNA: TGTGCCAGCAGCGGGACTAGCCGGACGGATACGCAGTATTTT.

The V call is TRBV6-2 or TRBV6-3, the J call TRBJ2-5; 8 positions agree with TRBD2. This CDR3 has 15 residues. With V trimmed by 4 bases and J by 0 bases, 4 bases remained unmatched. In germline, CDR1 is MNHEY, CDR2 SVGEGT. Here the CDR3 DNA reads TGTGCCAGCAGTTCCCAGCGGGGGTACCAAGAGACCCAGTACTTC. Its protein product is CASSSQRGYQETQYF.

This clonotype appeared a few times. The chain is built from TRBV25-1 and TRBJ1-2; D unclear. The germline V and J ends were trimmed by 0 bases and 4 bases, with 9 bases remaining between them. This CDR3 comprises 14 residues. Germline loops: CDR1 MGHDK, CDR2 SYGVNS. CDR3 in amino acids: CASSEYENLYGYTF. The CDR3 DNA sequence: TGTGCCAGCAGTGAATACGAGAACCTCTATGGCTACACCTTC.

This clonotype was seen a handful of times. V and J are TRBV2 and TRBJ1-1; D gene unclear. Trimming removed 6 bases from V and 6 bases from J, with 14 bases in between. In germline, CDR1 is SNHLY, CDR2 FYNNEI. The CDR3 consists of 13 residues. CDR3 sequence reads: CASSIYTAAEAFF. CDR3 nucleotides: TGTGCCAGCAGCATATACACGGCCGCTGAAGCTTTCTTT.

This clonotype was observed a handful of times. V gene TRBV5-6 combines with J gene TRBJ1-4; 7 bases align to TRBD1. The length of the CDR3 is 14 residues. V dropped 4 bases and J dropped 6; count of bases not matched to a gene: 6. Germline CDR1 and CDR2: SGHDT and YYEEEE. This chain's CDR3 is CASSRRDSDEKLFF. In DNA, the CDR3 is TGTGCCAGCAGCAGACGGGACAGCGATGAAAAACTGTTTTTT.

This clonotype was detected once. This chain uses TRBV10-1 with TRBJ2-1; D remains ambiguous. Deletions cut 2 bases from V and 4 bases from J, with 6 bases between. The CDR3 is 13 residues long. CDR1 is WNHNN, CDR2 SYGVQD, per germline (reference sequence). In nucleotides, the CDR3 is TGCGCCAGCAGTGAGACTGTGTACAATGAGCAGTTCTTC. Translation: CASSETVYNEQFF.